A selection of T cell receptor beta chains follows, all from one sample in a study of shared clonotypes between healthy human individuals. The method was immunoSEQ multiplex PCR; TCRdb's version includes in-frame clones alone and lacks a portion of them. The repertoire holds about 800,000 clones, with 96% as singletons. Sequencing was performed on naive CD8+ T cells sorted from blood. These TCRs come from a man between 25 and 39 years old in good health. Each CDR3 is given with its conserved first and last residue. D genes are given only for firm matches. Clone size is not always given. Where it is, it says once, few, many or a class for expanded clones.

CDR3 protein: CASTGSGTYEQYF; CDR3 DNA: TGTGCCAGCACCGGGAGTGGTACCTACGAGCAGTACTTC; clone size: -; D gene: -; V gene: TRBV27; J gene: TRBJ2-7
CDR3 protein: CASSWFGGFSYNEQFF; CDR3 DNA: TGTGCCAGTAGTTGGTTCGGGGGTTTCTCCTACAATGAGCAGTTCTTC; clone size: -; D gene: -; V gene: TRBV19; J gene: TRBJ2-1
CDR3 protein: CASSTGGMNTEAFF; CDR3 DNA: TGCGCCAGCAGCACGGGGGGAATGAACACTGAAGCTTTCTTT; clone size: -; D gene: -; V gene: TRBV4-1; J gene: TRBJ1-1
CDR3 protein: CASSVDSGAYNEQFF; CDR3 DNA: TGTGCCAGCAGCGTAGATAGCGGGGCTTACAATGAGCAGTTCTTC; clone size: once; D gene: TRBD2; V gene: TRBV9; J gene: TRBJ2-1
CDR3 protein: CASSIPMSGRAYNEQFF; CDR3 DNA: TGTGCCAGTAGTATACCTATGAGCGGGAGGGCCTACAATGAGCAGTTCTTC; clone size: -; D gene: TRBD2; V gene: TRBV19; J gene: TRBJ2-1
CDR3 protein: CASSLVDRASTDTQYF; CDR3 DNA: TGCGCCAGCAGCTTGGTGGACAGGGCTAGCACAGATACGCAGTATTTT; clone size: -; D gene: TRBD1; V gene: TRBV5-1; J gene: TRBJ2-3
CDR3 protein: CSVVRNTGELFF; CDR3 DNA: TGCAGCGTTGTTCGGAACACCGGGGAGCTGTTTTTT; clone size: -; D gene: -; V gene: TRBV29-1; J gene: TRBJ2-2
CDR3 protein: CASSSGLAGGRDTDTQYF; CDR3 DNA: TGTGCCAGCAGCTCGGGACTAGCGGGAGGGAGGGACACAGATACGCAGTATTTT; clone size: -; D gene: TRBD2; V gene: TRBV11-2; J gene: TRBJ2-3
CDR3 protein: CASSLDRDGIYGYTF; CDR3 DNA: TGCGCCAGCAGCCTCGACCGGGACGGGATCTATGGCTACACCTTC; clone size: -; D gene: -; V gene: TRBV4-1; J gene: TRBJ1-2
CDR3 protein: CASSSSGSSYNEQFF; CDR3 DNA: TGCGCCAGCAGCTCTAGCGGGAGCTCCTACAATGAGCAGTTCTTC; clone size: -; D gene: TRBD2; V gene: TRBV5-1; J gene: TRBJ2-1
CDR3 protein: CASSPYKGQISGNTIYF; CDR3 DNA: TGTGCCAGCAGCCCCTACAAAGGGCAGATCTCTGGAAACACCATATATTTT; clone size: -; D gene: -; V gene: TRBV5-4; J gene: TRBJ1-3
CDR3 protein: CASSLGSSTDTQYF; CDR3 DNA: TGTGCCAGCAGCTTAGGGAGTAGCACAGATACGCAGTATTTT; clone size: -; D gene: -; V gene: TRBV7-9; J gene: TRBJ2-3
CDR3 protein: CASSLAGAAYEQYF; CDR3 DNA: TGCGCCAGCAGCTTGGCCGGAGCAGCCTACGAGCAGTACTTC; clone size: -; D gene: -; V gene: TRBV5-1; J gene: TRBJ2-7
CDR3 protein: CASSYLRQGADTEAFF; CDR3 DNA: TGTGCCAGCAGTTACCTACGACAGGGGGCGGACACTGAAGCTTTCTTT; clone size: -; D gene: TRBD1; V gene: TRBV6-6; J gene: TRBJ1-1
CDR3 protein: CASSPERAGYEQYF; CDR3 DNA: TGTGCCAGCTCACCAGAGCGGGCTGGCTACGAGCAGTACTTC; clone size: -; D gene: -; V gene: TRBV18; J gene: TRBJ2-7
CDR3 protein: CASSDELAGGPGELFF; CDR3 DNA: TGTGCCAGCAGCGATGAACTAGCGGGAGGGCCCGGGGAGCTGTTTTTT; clone size: -; D gene: TRBD2; V gene: TRBV11-2; J gene: TRBJ2-2
CDR3 protein: CASSEWMGRDNNEQFF; CDR3 DNA: TGTGCCAGCAGTGAATGGATGGGGAGGGATAACAATGAGCAGTTCTTC; clone size: -; D gene: TRBD2; V gene: TRBV6-1; J gene: TRBJ2-1
CDR3 protein: CVESGGVGQRRGKLFF; CDR3 DNA: TGTGTCGAGTCGGGGGGGGTAGGTCAGCGACGAGGGAAACTGTTTTTT; clone size: -; D gene: -; V gene: TRBV7-5; J gene: TRBJ1-4
CDR3 protein: CASYEDTQYF; CDR3 DNA: TGTGCCTCCTACGAGGATACGCAGTATTTT; clone size: -; D gene: -; V gene: TRBV10-3; J gene: TRBJ2-3
CDR3 protein: CASSIVGKNIQYF; CDR3 DNA: TGTGCCAGTAGTATAGTAGGCAAAAACATTCAGTACTTC; clone size: -; D gene: -; V gene: TRBV19; J gene: TRBJ2-4
CDR3 protein: CASSGAGLAGNEQFF; CDR3 DNA: TGTGCCAGCAGCGGCGCGGGACTAGCTGGGAATGAGCAGTTCTTC; clone size: -; D gene: TRBD2; V gene: TRBV9; J gene: TRBJ2-1
CDR3 protein: CASSYEGDAGDEQYF; CDR3 DNA: TGTGCCAGCAGTTACGAAGGGGACGCGGGGGACGAGCAGTACTTC; clone size: -; D gene: TRBD2; V gene: TRBV6-6; J gene: TRBJ2-7
CDR3 protein: CATSRDKGLAKNEQFF; CDR3 DNA: TGTGCCACCAGCAGAGACAAAGGACTAGCAAAGAATGAGCAGTTCTTC; clone size: once; D gene: TRBD2; V gene: TRBV15; J gene: TRBJ2-1
CDR3 protein: CASSLLVFGELFF; CDR3 DNA: TGTGCCAGCAGCTTACTGGTATTCGGGGAGCTGTTTTTT; clone size: -; D gene: -; V gene: TRBV13; J gene: TRBJ2-2
CDR3 protein: CAISESLRGKVNQPQHF; CDR3 DNA: TGTGCCATCAGTGAGTCATTAAGGGGGAAAGTTAATCAGCCCCAGCATTTT; clone size: -; D gene: -; V gene: TRBV10-3; J gene: TRBJ1-5
CDR3 protein: CSAHRENEQFF; CDR3 DNA: TGCAGCGCTCACAGGGAAAATGAGCAGTTCTTC; clone size: -; D gene: -; V gene: TRBV29-1; J gene: TRBJ2-1
CDR3 protein: CASSGRRDGYTF; CDR3 DNA: TGTGCCAGCAGCGGTCGCCGAGACGGCTACACCTTC; clone size: once; D gene: -; V gene: TRBV9; J gene: TRBJ1-2
CDR3 protein: CASSLALAGGSAYTDTQYF; CDR3 DNA: TGTGCCAGCAGCCTCGCCCTGGCGGGAGGGTCAGCCTACACAGATACGCAGTATTTT; clone size: -; D gene: TRBD2; V gene: TRBV7-9; J gene: TRBJ2-3
CDR3 protein: CASSLYVGDTQYF; CDR3 DNA: TGTGCCAGCAGCTTATATGTCGGGGATACGCAGTATTTT; clone size: -; D gene: -; V gene: TRBV11-2; J gene: TRBJ2-3
CDR3 protein: CASSPLGTSGPGEQYF; CDR3 DNA: TGTGCCAGCAGCCCACTGGGGACTAGCGGGCCGGGGGAGCAGTACTTC; clone size: -; D gene: TRBD2; V gene: TRBV27; J gene: TRBJ2-7
CDR3 protein: CASSTGAETQYF; CDR3 DNA: TGTGCCAGTAGCACAGGGGCCGAGACCCAGTACTTC; clone size: -; D gene: TRBD1; V gene: TRBV19; J gene: TRBJ2-5
CDR3 protein: CASLGLAGGPEGLRNEQFF; CDR3 DNA: TGTGCCAGCCTGGGACTAGCGGGAGGGCCTGAGGGCTTACGAAATGAGCAGTTCTTC; clone size: -; D gene: TRBD2; V gene: TRBV2; J gene: TRBJ2-1
CDR3 protein: CASSLAGGSGNEQFF; CDR3 DNA: TGTGCCAGCAGTTTGGCGGGAGGATCGGGGAATGAGCAGTTCTTC; clone size: -; D gene: TRBD2; V gene: TRBV27; J gene: TRBJ2-1
CDR3 protein: CASSRLLGQKVTGELFF; CDR3 DNA: TGTGCCAGCAGCCGCCTTTTGGGACAGAAAGTCACCGGGGAGCTGTTTTTT; clone size: once; D gene: TRBD1; V gene: TRBV27; J gene: TRBJ2-2
CDR3 protein: CASEGQSYEQYF; CDR3 DNA: TGTGCGTCGGAGGGGCAGTCCTACGAGCAGTACTTC; clone size: -; D gene: -; V gene: TRBV19; J gene: TRBJ2-7
CDR3 protein: CASSQATGLNTEAFF; CDR3 DNA: TGCGCCAGCAGCCAGGCGACAGGGCTTAACACTGAAGCTTTCTTT; clone size: -; D gene: TRBD1; V gene: TRBV4-1; J gene: TRBJ1-1
CDR3 protein: CASSPRDRANEQYF; CDR3 DNA: TGTGCCAGCAGCCCCCGGGACAGGGCCAACGAGCAGTACTTC; clone size: -; D gene: TRBD1; V gene: TRBV7-9; J gene: TRBJ2-7
CDR3 protein: CASSLDGEQYF; CDR3 DNA: TGTGCCAGCAGCTTAGATGGCGAGCAGTACTTC; clone size: -; D gene: -; V gene: TRBV7-9; J gene: TRBJ2-7
CDR3 protein: CASSGDTSSYEQYF; CDR3 DNA: TGTGCCAGCAGTGGGGACACGAGCTCCTACGAGCAGTACTTC; clone size: -; D gene: -; V gene: TRBV6-1; J gene: TRBJ2-7
CDR3 protein: CASSGDGANEQFF; CDR3 DNA: TGTGCCAGCAGCGGTGACGGAGCCAATGAGCAGTTCTTC; clone size: -; D gene: -; V gene: TRBV11-2; J gene: TRBJ2-1
CDR3 protein: CASSFGAIYEQYF; CDR3 DNA: TGTGCCAGCAGTTTCGGGGCGATCTACGAGCAGTACTTC; clone size: -; D gene: -; V gene: TRBV27; J gene: TRBJ2-7
CDR3 protein: CASSLAGALNTEAFF; CDR3 DNA: TGCGCCAGCAGCTTGGCAGGGGCTCTGAACACTGAAGCTTTCTTT; clone size: -; D gene: -; V gene: TRBV5-1; J gene: TRBJ1-1
CDR3 protein: CASSLWAGLYNEQFF; CDR3 DNA: TGTGCCAGCAGTTTGTGGGCGGGACTATACAATGAGCAGTTCTTC; clone size: -; D gene: TRBD2; V gene: TRBV27; J gene: TRBJ2-1
CDR3 protein: CASSLGRETGVGTDTQYF; CDR3 DNA: TGTGCCAGCAGCTTAGGACGGGAGACGGGAGTTGGGACAGATACGCAGTATTTT; clone size: -; D gene: -; V gene: TRBV11-1; J gene: TRBJ2-3
CDR3 protein: CASSLNWPISSYNEQFF; CDR3 DNA: TGTGCCAGCAGCTTAAACTGGCCTATTAGCTCCTACAATGAGCAGTTCTTC; clone size: once; D gene: -; V gene: TRBV7-9; J gene: TRBJ2-1
CDR3 protein: CATSRGREAAYEQYF; CDR3 DNA: TGTGCCACCAGCAGGGGTAGGGAGGCTGCCTACGAGCAGTACTTC; clone size: once; D gene: -; V gene: TRBV15; J gene: TRBJ2-7
CDR3 protein: CASSQSLAGYRHEQFF; CDR3 DNA: TGTGCCAGCAGCCAATCACTAGCGGGATACAGGCATGAGCAGTTCTTC; clone size: -; D gene: TRBD2; V gene: TRBV16; J gene: TRBJ2-1
CDR3 protein: CASSLGTTGANVLTF; CDR3 DNA: TGTGCCAGCAGTCTAGGGACGACTGGGGCCAACGTCCTGACTTTC; clone size: -; D gene: -; V gene: TRBV27; J gene: TRBJ2-6
CDR3 protein: CAISESLLAGGASYSNQPQHF; CDR3 DNA: TGTGCCATCAGTGAGTCGCTTTTGGCAGGGGGGGCCAGTTATAGCAATCAGCCCCAGCATTTT; clone size: -; D gene: TRBD1; V gene: TRBV10-3; J gene: TRBJ1-5
CDR3 protein: CASSLGFGQPQHF; CDR3 DNA: TGTGCCAGCAGCTTGGGATTCGGCCAGCCCCAGCATTTT; clone size: -; D gene: -; V gene: TRBV7-9; J gene: TRBJ1-5
CDR3 protein: CASSEERLAGIKAQYF; CDR3 DNA: TGCGCCAGCAGTGAGGAAAGGCTAGCGGGAATTAAGGCCCAGTACTTC; clone size: -; D gene: TRBD2; V gene: TRBV10-2; J gene: TRBJ2-5
CDR3 protein: CATAWDRGRRNQPQHF; CDR3 DNA: TGTGCCACCGCTTGGGACAGGGGGCGACGGAATCAGCCCCAGCATTTT; clone size: -; D gene: TRBD1; V gene: TRBV15; J gene: TRBJ1-5
CDR3 protein: CASSLDSQRTHTGELFF; CDR3 DNA: TGTGCCAGCAGTTTAGACAGCCAAAGGACTCACACCGGGGAGCTGTTTTTT; clone size: -; D gene: -; V gene: TRBV27; J gene: TRBJ2-2
CDR3 protein: CASSLFQGADGYTF; CDR3 DNA: TGCGCCAGCAGCCTCTTCCAGGGAGCCGATGGCTACACCTTC; clone size: -; D gene: -; V gene: TRBV4-1; J gene: TRBJ1-2
CDR3 protein: CASKHWSNEQFF; CDR3 DNA: TGTGCCAGCAAGCACTGGTCTAATGAGCAGTTCTTC; clone size: -; D gene: -; V gene: TRBV27; J gene: TRBJ2-1
CDR3 protein: CASSALAGQGAHSYYEQYF; CDR3 DNA: TGTGCCAGCAGCGCCCTGGCGGGACAGGGGGCGCATAGTTACTACGAGCAGTACTTC; clone size: -; D gene: TRBD1; V gene: TRBV9; J gene: TRBJ2-7
CDR3 protein: CASSPAAESSYEQYF; CDR3 DNA: TGTGCCAGCAGCCCAGCGGCAGAGAGCTCCTACGAGCAGTACTTC; clone size: -; D gene: -; V gene: TRBV7-9; J gene: TRBJ2-7
CDR3 protein: CASSENAGNYNEQFF; CDR3 DNA: TGTGCCAGCAGTGAAAATGCGGGTAACTACAATGAGCAGTTCTTC; clone size: -; D gene: -; V gene: TRBV6-1; J gene: TRBJ2-1
CDR3 protein: CASSSPPGLAGLEYF; CDR3 DNA: TGTGCCAGCAGCTCTCCTCCGGGACTAGCGGGACTGGAGTACTTC; clone size: -; D gene: TRBD2; V gene: TRBV7-8; J gene: TRBJ2-7